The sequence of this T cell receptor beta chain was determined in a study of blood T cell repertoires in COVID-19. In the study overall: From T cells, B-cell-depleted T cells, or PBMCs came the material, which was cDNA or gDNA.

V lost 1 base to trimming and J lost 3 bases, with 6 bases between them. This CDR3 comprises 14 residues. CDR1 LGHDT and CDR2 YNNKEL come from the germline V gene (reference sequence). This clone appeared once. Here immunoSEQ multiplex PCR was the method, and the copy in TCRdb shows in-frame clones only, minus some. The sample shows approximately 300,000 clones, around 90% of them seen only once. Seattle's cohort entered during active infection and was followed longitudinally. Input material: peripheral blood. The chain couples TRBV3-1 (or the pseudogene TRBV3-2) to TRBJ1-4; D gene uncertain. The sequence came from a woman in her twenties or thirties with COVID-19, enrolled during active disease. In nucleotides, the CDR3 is TGTGCCAGCAGCCAAGGGGCAGCTAATGAAAAACTGTTTTTT. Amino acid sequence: CASSQGAANEKLFF.